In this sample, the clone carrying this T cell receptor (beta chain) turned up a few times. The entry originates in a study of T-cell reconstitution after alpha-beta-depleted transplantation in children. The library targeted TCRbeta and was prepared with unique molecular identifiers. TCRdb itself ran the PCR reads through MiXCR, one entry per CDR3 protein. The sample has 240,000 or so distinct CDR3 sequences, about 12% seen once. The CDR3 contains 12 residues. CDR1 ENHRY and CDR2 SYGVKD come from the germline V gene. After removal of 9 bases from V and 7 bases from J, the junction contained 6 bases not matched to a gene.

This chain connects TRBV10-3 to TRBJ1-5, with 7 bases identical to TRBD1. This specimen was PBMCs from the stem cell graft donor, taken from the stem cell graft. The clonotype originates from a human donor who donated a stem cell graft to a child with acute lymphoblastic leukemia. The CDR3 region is CAIATGTQPQHF. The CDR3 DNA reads TGTGCCATTGCGACAGGGACACAGCCCCAGCATTTT.